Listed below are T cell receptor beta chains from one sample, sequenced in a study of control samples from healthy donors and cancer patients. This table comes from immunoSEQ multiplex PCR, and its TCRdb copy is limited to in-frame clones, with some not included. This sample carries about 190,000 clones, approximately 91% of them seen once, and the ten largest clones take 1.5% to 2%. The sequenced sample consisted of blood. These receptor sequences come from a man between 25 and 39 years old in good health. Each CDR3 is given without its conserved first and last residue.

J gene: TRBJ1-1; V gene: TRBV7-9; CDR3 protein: ASSLEQGAETF
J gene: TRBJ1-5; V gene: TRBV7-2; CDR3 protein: ASSLGQGQGQPQH
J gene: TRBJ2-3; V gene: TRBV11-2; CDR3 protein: ASSLGLAGAPTDTQY
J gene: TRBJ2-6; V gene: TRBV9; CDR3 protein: ASSVNPSFSGANVLT
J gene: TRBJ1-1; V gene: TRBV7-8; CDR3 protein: ASSSSGGRMNTEAF
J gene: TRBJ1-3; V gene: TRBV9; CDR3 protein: ASSVDGTNSGNTIY
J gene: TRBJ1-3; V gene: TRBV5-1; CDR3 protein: ASRPGTGGPGNTIY
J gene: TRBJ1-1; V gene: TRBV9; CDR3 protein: ASSVDTGPNTEAF
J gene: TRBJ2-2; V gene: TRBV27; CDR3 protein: ASSDRTGLIGELF
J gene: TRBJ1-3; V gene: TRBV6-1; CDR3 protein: ASSEGISGNTIY
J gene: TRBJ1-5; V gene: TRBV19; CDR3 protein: ASWGGYNQPQH
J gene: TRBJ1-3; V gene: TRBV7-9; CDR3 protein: ASSPAGNTIY
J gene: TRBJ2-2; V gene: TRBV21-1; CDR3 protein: ASSKRDMDRENTGELF
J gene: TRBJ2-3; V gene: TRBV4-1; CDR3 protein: ASSQGAGGAKDTQY
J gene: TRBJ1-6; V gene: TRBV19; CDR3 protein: ASSEGKVPSSYNSPLH
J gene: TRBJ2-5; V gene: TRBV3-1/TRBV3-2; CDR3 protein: ASSLRGTQETQY
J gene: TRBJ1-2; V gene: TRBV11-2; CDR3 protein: ASSFLGGDDYGYT
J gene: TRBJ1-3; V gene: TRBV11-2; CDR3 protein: ASSPDRGNTIY
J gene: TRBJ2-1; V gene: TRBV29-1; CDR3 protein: SVFGDWYNEQF
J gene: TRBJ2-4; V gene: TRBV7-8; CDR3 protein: ASSLTGGKNIQY
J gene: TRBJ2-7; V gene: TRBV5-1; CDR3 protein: ASSSQGNEQY
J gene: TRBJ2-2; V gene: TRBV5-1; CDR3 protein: ASSLNLHTGELF
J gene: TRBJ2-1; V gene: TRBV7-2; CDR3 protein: ASSLGGVAGRNEQF
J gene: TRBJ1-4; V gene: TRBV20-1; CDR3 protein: SASVRGRWEKLF
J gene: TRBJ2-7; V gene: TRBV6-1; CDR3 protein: ASSWGGQSYEQY
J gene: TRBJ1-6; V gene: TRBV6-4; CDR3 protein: ASSEYSAQGNSPLH
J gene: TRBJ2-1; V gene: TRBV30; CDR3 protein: AWSVGTGLLEQF
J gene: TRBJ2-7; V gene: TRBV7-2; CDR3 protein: ASSLHRASYEQY
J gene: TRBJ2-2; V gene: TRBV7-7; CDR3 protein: ASSLRFGGVNTGELF
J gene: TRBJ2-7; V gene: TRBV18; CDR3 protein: ASSPGAALTYEQY
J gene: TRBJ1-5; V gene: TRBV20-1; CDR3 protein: SASIRGSLRPQH
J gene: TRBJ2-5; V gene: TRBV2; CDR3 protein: ASSALARRRETQY
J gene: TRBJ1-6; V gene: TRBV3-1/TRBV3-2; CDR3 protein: ASSQQGSPLH
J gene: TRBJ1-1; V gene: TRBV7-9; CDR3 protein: ASSYPSDAF
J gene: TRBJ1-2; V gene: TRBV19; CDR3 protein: ASSKQGVHGYT
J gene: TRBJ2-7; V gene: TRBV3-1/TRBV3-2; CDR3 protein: ASSQGWQSYEQY
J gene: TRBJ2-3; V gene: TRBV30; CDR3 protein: AWSVRTISTDTQY